This is a list of T cell receptor beta chains from one sample in a study of beta chain features in type 1 diabetes. The assay was immunoSEQ multiplex PCR, and TCRdb's table has in-frame clones only and misses some. The table lists tens of thousands of clones, approximately 61% of them singletons, with over 1.5% in the top ten. Input material: Tregs from blood. These receptors came from a man aged 25-45 years with type 1 diabetes. Some clones in this sample may be carry-over from other donors' samples. CDR3s include the opening cysteine and the closing phenylalanine or tryptophan. A D gene is named only where the DNA matches it firmly. The size entry is marked missing in some rows and otherwise reads once, few, many or a size class.

V: TRBV29-1
J: TRBJ1-5
size: -
D: TRBD1
DNA: TGCAGCGTACCGGGACAGGCTACCCCCGATGCGCCCCAGCATTTT
CDR3: CSVPGQATPDAPQHF

V: TRBV7-9
J: TRBJ1-1
size: -
D: -
DNA: TGTGCCAGCAGCTTAGAAGGAGGGAGGGCCAAGGGAGCTTTCTTT
CDR3: CASSLEGGRAKGAFF

V: TRBV7-9
J: TRBJ1-3
size: -
D: -
DNA: TGTGCCAGCAGCTTATCGCGGGGACGCAGCTCTGGAAACACCATATATTTT
CDR3: CASSLSRGRSSGNTIYF

V: TRBV10-3
J: TRBJ2-1
size: -
D: TRBD1
DNA: TGTGCCATCAGTGTTTACAGGGGTAGGGAAAACAATGAGCAGTTCTTC
CDR3: CAISVYRGRENNEQFF

V: TRBV5-1
J: TRBJ2-1
size: -
D: TRBD1
DNA: TGCGCCAGCAGCTTGGGACAGGGGGCTAACAATGAGCAGTTCTTC
CDR3: CASSLGQGANNEQFF

V: TRBV19
J: TRBJ1-2
size: -
D: -
DNA: TGTGCCAGTAGCCCTTCGGGAGGGCGCTATGGCTACACCTTC
CDR3: CASSPSGGRYGYTF

V: TRBV5-4
J: TRBJ2-5
size: -
D: TRBD2
DNA: TGTGCCAGCAGCGAGACTAGCGGGGGGGCGACCCAGTACTTC
CDR3: CASSETSGGATQYF

V: TRBV30
J: TRBJ1-1
size: -
D: -
DNA: TGTGCCTGGATCGACACTGAAGCTTTCTTT
CDR3: CAWIDTEAFF

V: TRBV6-6
J: TRBJ2-2
size: -
D: TRBD1
DNA: TGTGCCAGCAGTCTCCGGGACAGAGCTCACCCCGGGGAGCTGTTTTTT
CDR3: CASSLRDRAHPGELFF

V: TRBV2
J: TRBJ2-3
size: -
D: -
DNA: TGTGCCAGCAGCGGGGGCACAGATACGCAGTATTTT
CDR3: CASSGGTDTQYF

V: TRBV2
J: TRBJ1-2
size: -
D: -
DNA: TGTGCCAGCAATCCGGACAGTGCTAGGGGCTACACCTTC
CDR3: CASNPDSARGYTF

V: TRBV5-1
J: TRBJ1-2
size: -
D: -
DNA: TGCGCCAGCGGCTTACGCCGGGGGACGGGTGGCTACACCTTC
CDR3: CASGLRRGTGGYTF

V: TRBV5-1
J: TRBJ2-7
size: once
D: -
DNA: TGCGCCAGCAGCTGGTCGGACTCCCCAGAGCAGTACTTC
CDR3: CASSWSDSPEQYF

V: TRBV6-1
J: TRBJ2-5
size: -
D: TRBD2
DNA: TGTGCCAGCAGGGCCAGTCAGCGGGGTCAAGAGACCCAGTACTTC
CDR3: CASRASQRGQETQYF

V: TRBV5-1
J: TRBJ2-3
size: once
D: TRBD2
DNA: TGCGCCAGCAGTAGCGGGAAGGGCACAGATACGCAGTATTTT
CDR3: CASSSGKGTDTQYF

V: TRBV7-9
J: TRBJ2-7
size: -
D: TRBD1
DNA: TGTGCCAGCAGCCCCAAGACAGGGATCGAGCAGTACTTC
CDR3: CASSPKTGIEQYF

V: TRBV2
J: TRBJ2-3
size: -
D: TRBD2
DNA: TGTGCCAGCAGTCCCCCCCGAGGACGGGGGGGCGGAGATACGCAGTATTTT
CDR3: CASSPPRGRGGGDTQYF

V: TRBV28
J: TRBJ2-1
size: -
D: -
DNA: TGTGCCAGCAGTTACACAGGGTCGGGGGGCAATGAGCAGTTCTTC
CDR3: CASSYTGSGGNEQFF

V: TRBV19
J: TRBJ2-2
size: -
D: TRBD1
DNA: TGTGCCACTCGGGACAGGGGTAACACCGGGGAGCTGTTTTTT
CDR3: CATRDRGNTGELFF

V: TRBV11-2
J: TRBJ2-7
size: -
D: -
DNA: TGTGCCAGCAGCTTAGGTAGCAGGACAGCCTTTACCTACGAGCAGTACTTC
CDR3: CASSLGSRTAFTYEQYF

V: TRBV9
J: TRBJ1-2
size: -
D: -
DNA: TGTGCCAGCAGCGTAGGAGGTCCTAATGACTATGGCTACACCTTC
CDR3: CASSVGGPNDYGYTF

V: TRBV2
J: TRBJ2-7
size: once
D: -
DNA: TGTGCCAGCAGTGAAGTAGTGGGGGGATACCATTCCTACGAGCAGTACTTC
CDR3: CASSEVVGGYHSYEQYF

V: TRBV5-1
J: TRBJ2-2
size: -
D: TRBD1
DNA: TGCGCCAGCAGCCCAAAGACAGGGTCTGTGAACACCGGGGAGCTGTTTTTT
CDR3: CASSPKTGSVNTGELFF

V: TRBV4-1
J: TRBJ2-2
size: -
D: TRBD1
DNA: TGCGCCAGCAGCCAACGGAGGACAGGGGGTCGAACCGGGGAGCTGTTTTTT
CDR3: CASSQRRTGGRTGELFF

V: TRBV2
J: TRBJ2-3
size: -
D: TRBD2
DNA: TGTGCCAGCAGTGGGGCGAGCGGGGGGGATACGCAGTATTTT
CDR3: CASSGASGGDTQYF

V: TRBV18
J: TRBJ2-7
size: -
D: -
DNA: TGTGCCAGCTCACCATTCGGTGAGCAGTACTTC
CDR3: CASSPFGEQYF

V: TRBV7-2
J: TRBJ2-7
size: -
D: TRBD2
DNA: TGTGCCAGCAGCTTCTTTAGACTAGCGGGGGCGGGCGAGCAGTACTTC
CDR3: CASSFFRLAGAGEQYF

V: TRBV7-2
J: TRBJ2-7
size: few
D: TRBD1
DNA: TGTGCCAGCAGCCCCGGGACAGGGGGCTTCTACGAGCAGTACTTC
CDR3: CASSPGTGGFYEQYF

V: TRBV10-3
J: TRBJ2-2
size: -
D: -
DNA: TGTGCCATCAGTCGACGGAGCACCGGGGAGCTGTTTTTT
CDR3: CAISRRSTGELFF

V: TRBV5-1
J: TRBJ2-5
size: -
D: TRBD1
DNA: TGCGCCAGCAGCTCAGGGGGCCCCGAGACCCAGTACTTC
CDR3: CASSSGGPETQYF

V: TRBV9
J: TRBJ2-7
size: once
D: -
DNA: TGTGCCAGCAGCGTATCCGGGACTTTCACCTACGAGCAGTACTTC
CDR3: CASSVSGTFTYEQYF

V: TRBV30
J: TRBJ1-6
size: -
D: -
DNA: TGTGCCTGGAAGAGGCCCTCCTATAATTCACCCCTCCACTTT
CDR3: CAWKRPSYNSPLHF

V: TRBV5-1
J: TRBJ1-2
size: few
D: -
DNA: TGCGCCAGCAGTCTAACAGGATTGGGTGGCTACACCTTC
CDR3: CASSLTGLGGYTF

V: TRBV5-1
J: TRBJ2-1
size: -
D: -
DNA: TGCGCCAGCAGCTTGAGGCAGGGTTACAATGAGCAGTTCTTC
CDR3: CASSLRQGYNEQFF

V: TRBV5-1
J: TRBJ2-1
size: -
D: TRBD2
DNA: TGCGCCAGCAGCTGGGGGACTAGCGGGGGGGCTGAGCAGTTCTTC
CDR3: CASSWGTSGGAEQFF

V: TRBV6-6
J: TRBJ1-2
size: -
D: -
DNA: TGTGCCAGCAGTTACTCAGGGCGGGGGGGCTACACCTTC
CDR3: CASSYSGRGGYTF

V: TRBV7-2
J: TRBJ2-7
size: -
D: TRBD2
DNA: TGTGCCAGCAGCCCCGGGGGGGGTTCCTACGAGCAGTACTTC
CDR3: CASSPGGGSYEQYF

V: TRBV5-1
J: TRBJ2-3
size: -
D: TRBD1
DNA: TGCGCCAGCAGTTCTACCGGACAGGGTTTTCGAGATACGCAGTATTTT
CDR3: CASSSTGQGFRDTQYF

V: TRBV5-6
J: TRBJ1-6
size: -
D: -
DNA: TGTGCCAGCAGCTTGGGTACGGTAAATTCACCCCTCCACTTT
CDR3: CASSLGTVNSPLHF

V: TRBV13
J: TRBJ1-4
size: -
D: -
DNA: TGTGCCAGCAGCTTAACCCAGGGGTTAACTAATGAAAAACTGTTTTTT
CDR3: CASSLTQGLTNEKLFF

V: TRBV5-6
J: TRBJ2-3
size: -
D: -
DNA: TGTGCCAGCAGCTTGTACATTCGAGGGAGCCCAGATACGCAGTATTTT
CDR3: CASSLYIRGSPDTQYF

V: TRBV19
J: TRBJ1-4
size: few
D: -
DNA: TGTGCCGCTAGGGATCTTGCGGCGGGTAATGAAAAACTGTTTTTT
CDR3: CAARDLAAGNEKLFF

V: TRBV2
J: TRBJ1-5
size: -
D: -
DNA: TGTGCCAGCAGTGAAGCGCTTCGCCGCGTGCGGCAGCCCCAGCATTTT
CDR3: CASSEALRRVRQPQHF

V: TRBV2
J: TRBJ2-2
size: few
D: TRBD1
DNA: TGTGCCAGCTCTAGACAGGGTATGACCGGGGAGCTGTTTTTT
CDR3: CASSRQGMTGELFF

V: TRBV30
J: TRBJ1-3
size: -
D: TRBD1
DNA: TGTGCCTGGAGTGTTCGACGGACAGGGCGTCCTGGAAACACCATATATTTT
CDR3: CAWSVRRTGRPGNTIYF

V: TRBV9
J: TRBJ2-1
size: -
D: TRBD2
DNA: TGTGCCAGCAGCGTAGGGGCTAGCGGGGCCTACAATGAGCAGTTCTTC
CDR3: CASSVGASGAYNEQFF

V: TRBV18
J: TRBJ2-1
size: -
D: TRBD2
DNA: TGTGCCAGCTCACCGGGGACTAGCGGGAACCAGTTCTTC
CDR3: CASSPGTSGNQFF

V: TRBV2
J: TRBJ1-5
size: -
D: -
DNA: TGTGCCAGCCGGGATAGCAATCAGCCCCAGCATTTT
CDR3: CASRDSNQPQHF

V: TRBV5-1
J: TRBJ2-3
size: -
D: -
DNA: TGCGCCAGCAGCCTGGGGGGGGGCCAAGATACGCAGTATTTT
CDR3: CASSLGGGQDTQYF